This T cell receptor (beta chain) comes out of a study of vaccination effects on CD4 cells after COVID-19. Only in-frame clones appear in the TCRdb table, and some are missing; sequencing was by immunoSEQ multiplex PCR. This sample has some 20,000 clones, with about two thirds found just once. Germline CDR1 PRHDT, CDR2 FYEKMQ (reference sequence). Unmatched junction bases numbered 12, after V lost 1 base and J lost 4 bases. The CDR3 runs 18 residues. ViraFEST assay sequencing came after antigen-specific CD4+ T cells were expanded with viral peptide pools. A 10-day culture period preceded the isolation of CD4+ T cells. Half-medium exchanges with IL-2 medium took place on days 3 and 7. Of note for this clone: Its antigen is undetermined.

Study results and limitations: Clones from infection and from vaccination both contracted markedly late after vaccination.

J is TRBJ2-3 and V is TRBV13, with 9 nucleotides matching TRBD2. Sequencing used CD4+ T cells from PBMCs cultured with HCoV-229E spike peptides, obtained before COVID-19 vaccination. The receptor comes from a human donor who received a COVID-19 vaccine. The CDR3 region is CASSLDRWRGGGSDTQYF. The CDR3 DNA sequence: TGTGCCAGCAGCTTAGATCGTTGGCGGGGGGGCGGGTCAGATACGCAGTATTTT.